The 14 T cell receptor beta chains below come from one sample, sequenced in a study of shared clonotypes between healthy human individuals. Terminally differentiated effector memory CD45RA+ cells were excluded from the naive CD8 cells, which were CD45RO-negative and positively selected for CCR7. TCRdb's copy holds only in-frame clones and misses some; the assay was immunoSEQ multiplex PCR. Found here are about 550,000 clones, around 95% of them singletons; the top ten hold about 0.11%. The specimen sequenced was naive CD8+ T cells sorted from blood. These TCRs come from a woman aged 25-40 years in good health.

The chain combines TRBV5-5 with TRBJ2-5; D not resolved. Trimming removed 0 bases at V and 4 bases at J, with 13 bases between. CDR3 size: 15 residues. Looked up from germline, CDR1 is SGHKS and CDR2 is YYEKEE (reference sequence). The CDR3 nucleotides read TGTGCCAGCAGCTTGGCACTGGACCTAGGAGAGACCCAGTACTTC. Amino acid sequence: CASSLALDLGETQYF.

V usage is TRBV5-6 and J usage is TRBJ2-7; maybe TRBD1 (5 bases). Trimming pared 0 bases from V and 5 bases from J, leaving 12 bases between. Per the germline V gene, CDR1 is SGHDT and CDR2 is YYEEEE. This CDR3 region has 14 residues. CDR3 DNA: TGTGCCAGCAGCTTGGAAGGCAGGGCTAACGAGCAGTACTTC. Translated, it gives CASSLEGRANEQYF.

The chain has TRBV6-1 and TRBJ1-5; D uncertain. There are 13 residues in the CDR3. In germline, CDR1 is MNHNS, CDR2 SASEGT. V was pared by 1 base and J by 1 base, with 2 bases between. CDR3 sequence (DNA): TGTGCCAGCAGTGAAGAGAGCAATCAGCCCCAGCATTTT. Amino acids: CASSEESNQPQHF.

V usage is TRBV2 and J usage is TRBJ2-1; 10 positions agree with TRBD2. Losses at the gene ends were 5 bases for V and 4 bases for J; bases not matched to a gene: 5. This CDR3 comprises 15 residues. Germline lookup yields CDR1 SNHLY and CDR2 FYNNEI. CDR3 amino acids: CASSQLAGRYNEQFF. CDR3 in DNA: TGTGCCAGCAGTCAACTAGCGGGAAGGTACAATGAGCAGTTCTTC. Drawing the rest from reference TRBV2 and TRBJ2-1, the complete variable domain is EPEVTQTPSHQVTQMGQEVILRCVPISNHLYFYWYRQILGQKVEFLVSFYNNEISEKSEIFDDQFSVERPDGSNFTLKIRSTKLEDSAMYFCASSQLAGRYNEQFFGPGTRLTVL.

V is TRBV7-6 and J is TRBJ2-3; 8 bases are a match to TRBD2. The CDR3 runs to 14 residues. V was pared by 2 bases and J by 3 bases, with 1 base of the junction left unmatched. The germline gives CDR1 SGHVS, CDR2 FNYEAQ. The CDR3 bases are TGTGCCAGCAGCTTACGGGGGGGGACAGATACGCAGTATTTT. This gives the protein CASSLRGGTDTQYF.

This clone was counted once. The gene calls are TRBV7-9 and TRBJ2-7; D perhaps matches TRBD2 (6 bases). Germline lookup yields CDR1 SEHNR and CDR2 FQNEAQ (reference sequence). Deletions cut 1 base from V and 2 bases from J, with 6 bases between. CDR3 length equals 13 residues. The CDR3 bases are TGTGCCAGCAGCTTAGGGACTACCTACGAGCAGTACTTC. Translated, it gives CASSLGTTYEQYF.

The chain links TRBV19 to TRBJ1-3; D uncertain. The germline gives CDR1 LNHDA, CDR2 SQIVND (reference sequence). V gave up 7 bases and J gave up 0 bases, with 16 bases separating them. CDR3 length equals 16 residues. CDR3 nucleotide sequence: TGTGCCAGTACCCCGTTTTTGACGCACTCTGGAAACACCATATATTTT. Protein: CASTPFLTHSGNTIYF.

V usage is TRBV9 and J usage is TRBJ1-2; TRBD1 might be the D (5 bases). The CDR3 is 13 residues long. V was shortened by 3 bases and J by 5 bases, with 11 bases between the two germline ends. Germline CDR1 and CDR2: SGDLS and YYNGEE. CDR3 amino acids: CASSAGERYGYTF. The CDR3, as DNA: TGTGCCAGCAGCGCGGGGGAGCGATATGGCTACACCTTC. Filled out from reference TRBV9 and TRBJ1-2, the complete variable domain reads DSGVTQTPKHLITATGQRVTLRCSPRSGDLSVYWYQQSLDQGLQFLIQYYNGEERAKGNILERFSAQQFPDLHSELNLSSLELGDSALYFCASSAGERYGYTFGSGTRLTVV.

This chain uses TRBV5-4 with TRBJ2-7; 14 bases are a match to TRBD2. The CDR3 is 15 residues long. Germline values: CDR1 SGHNT, CDR2 YYREEE (reference sequence). Germline trimming cut 4 bases from V and 4 bases from J; bases unmatched to any gene: 4. This chain's CDR3 is CASSIGTSGSYEQYF. The DNA for the CDR3 is TGTGCCAGCAGCATCGGGACTAGCGGGAGTTACGAGCAGTACTTC.

The V gene is TRBV5-1, the J gene TRBJ2-1; a weak D match, TRBD2 (5 bases). The germline gives CDR1 SGHRS, CDR2 YFSETQ. This CDR3 region has 15 residues. Trimming took off 0 bases at V and 4 bases at J, with 11 bases between the two ends. This chain's CDR3 is CASSLASSLYNEQFF. DNA of the CDR3: TGCGCCAGCAGCTTGGCCTCTAGCCTTTACAATGAGCAGTTCTTC.

This rearrangement joins TRBV7-9 to TRBJ1-1; TRBD1 agrees at 10 bases. This CDR3 has 14 residues. CDR1 SEHNR and CDR2 FQNEAQ come from the germline V gene (reference sequence). V lost 4 bases, J lost 11 bases, and 10 bases stayed unmatched. Here the CDR3 DNA reads TGTGCCAGCAGCTACCGGGACAGGGGCTTTGACGCTTTCTTT. Its translation: CASSYRDRGFDAFF.

The CDR3 DNA sequence: TGCACCAGCAGCCCTCGGCGGCTAGCGGGAAACTACGAGCAGTACTTC. Translation gives CTSSPRRLAGNYEQYF. The chain links TRBV1 to TRBJ2-5; the table names TRBD2, a call not compared with the DNA. The J call is in doubt because the DNA end fits TRBJ2-7 better. TRBV1 counts as a pseudogene. CDR3 length: 16 amino acids.

J is TRBJ1-1 and V is TRBV6-5, with D hard to call. The V gene's germline CDR1 is MNHEY and CDR2 SVGAGI. The CDR3 is 13 amino acids. Trimming removed 2 bases at V and 3 bases at J, with 7 bases between. The DNA for the CDR3 is TGTGCCAGCAGTTACGGTTTGTACACTGAAGCTTTCTTT. Protein sequence: CASSYGLYTEAFF.

For the CDR3, the DNA is TGTGCCAGCAGCTTAACGGGAGGTGGGGAGACCCAGTACTTC. It specifies CASSLTGGGETQYF. The chain is built from TRBV7-8 and TRBJ2-5; 7 positions match TRBD2. Germline values: CDR1 SGHVS, CDR2 FQNEAQ. V gave up 2 bases and J gave up 5 bases; unmatched junction bases: 5. This CDR3 has 14 residues.